This is a list of T cell receptor beta chains from one sample in a study of blood T cell repertoires in COVID-19. Data came from immunoSEQ multiplex PCR; TCRdb stores just in-frame clones and leaves some out. The table lists about 140,000 clones, about 84% of them singletons, with about 5.8% in the top ten. Sequencing was carried out using peripheral blood. The receptors stem from a human donor in a cohort sampled during active COVID-19. CDR3s leave out the opening cysteine and the closing phenylalanine or tryptophan. The D gene is left open where the match is weak. Not every row has a clone size; where given, it reads once, few, many or a size class.

d_gene: .
abundance: .
v_gene: TRBV11-3
j_gene: TRBJ2-2
CDR3aa: ASSLKGGTGELF

d_gene: TRBD1
abundance: once
v_gene: TRBV6-5
j_gene: TRBJ1-2
CDR3aa: ASGTGKPGYT

d_gene: .
abundance: few
v_gene: TRBV5-4
j_gene: TRBJ2-2
CDR3aa: ASSLLGQANTGELF

d_gene: TRBD1
abundance: once
v_gene: TRBV19
j_gene: TRBJ2-7
CDR3aa: ASTSRDRSDEQY

d_gene: TRBD1
abundance: .
v_gene: TRBV28
j_gene: TRBJ1-4
CDR3aa: ASLRQGHEKLF

d_gene: TRBD1
abundance: .
v_gene: TRBV27
j_gene: TRBJ2-2
CDR3aa: ASSFRDRGRGELF

d_gene: .
abundance: .
v_gene: TRBV5-4
j_gene: TRBJ1-4
CDR3aa: ASSPWRENEKLF

d_gene: TRBD1
abundance: .
v_gene: TRBV5-1
j_gene: TRBJ2-1
CDR3aa: ASSLGTGNYNEQF

d_gene: .
abundance: .
v_gene: TRBV6-5
j_gene: TRBJ2-7
CDR3aa: ASSRDSGYEQY

d_gene: .
abundance: once
v_gene: TRBV7-3
j_gene: TRBJ2-3
CDR3aa: ASSPFRAADTQY

d_gene: TRBD1
abundance: .
v_gene: TRBV6-5
j_gene: TRBJ2-3
CDR3aa: ASKSDRGTTDTQY

d_gene: TRBD2
abundance: .
v_gene: TRBV24-1
j_gene: TRBJ2-2
CDR3aa: ATSEPGLGLSGELF

d_gene: TRBD1
abundance: .
v_gene: TRBV6-1
j_gene: TRBJ2-4
CDR3aa: ASSESGQGASIQY

d_gene: .
abundance: few
v_gene: TRBV27
j_gene: TRBJ2-3
CDR3aa: ASSSSRATQY

d_gene: TRBD2
abundance: .
v_gene: TRBV30
j_gene: TRBJ2-1
CDR3aa: AWSSASGGWNEQF

d_gene: TRBD1
abundance: few
v_gene: TRBV19
j_gene: TRBJ2-2
CDR3aa: ASSPGTGFDTGELF

d_gene: .
abundance: few
v_gene: TRBV7-9
j_gene: TRBJ2-2
CDR3aa: ASSLVTAPGRELF

d_gene: TRBD2
abundance: .
v_gene: TRBV9
j_gene: TRBJ2-5
CDR3aa: ASSPRLAGDETQY

d_gene: .
abundance: .
v_gene: TRBV5-1
j_gene: TRBJ2-1
CDR3aa: ASSFPGYEQF

d_gene: .
abundance: .
v_gene: TRBV20-1
j_gene: TRBJ2-3
CDR3aa: SASGSSQNTDTQY

d_gene: .
abundance: .
v_gene: TRBV5-6
j_gene: TRBJ2-3
CDR3aa: ASVPYSTVSTDTQY

d_gene: .
abundance: once
v_gene: TRBV19
j_gene: TRBJ1-1
CDR3aa: ASRDTRRQDAEAF

d_gene: .
abundance: .
v_gene: TRBV10-2
j_gene: TRBJ2-7
CDR3aa: ASTPGYEQY

d_gene: TRBD2
abundance: .
v_gene: TRBV2
j_gene: TRBJ2-5
CDR3aa: ASSPSGGPKSAQY

d_gene: TRBD1
abundance: few
v_gene: TRBV29-1
j_gene: TRBJ1-2
CDR3aa: SVEVDRGPFSVNYGYT

d_gene: TRBD2
abundance: few
v_gene: TRBV28
j_gene: TRBJ2-1
CDR3aa: ASSLLAGLNEQF

d_gene: .
abundance: .
v_gene: TRBV19
j_gene: TRBJ1-5
CDR3aa: ASVQYSNQPQH

d_gene: .
abundance: .
v_gene: TRBV7-9
j_gene: TRBJ2-3
CDR3aa: ASSPRPGDTQY

d_gene: TRBD1
abundance: .
v_gene: TRBV6-4
j_gene: TRBJ2-2
CDR3aa: ASSDSRQGAGELF

d_gene: .
abundance: .
v_gene: TRBV5-3
j_gene: TRBJ1-2
CDR3aa: ARSSQSQGLYYPNYGYT

d_gene: .
abundance: .
v_gene: TRBV5-6
j_gene: TRBJ2-3
CDR3aa: ASSSGLITDTQY

d_gene: TRBD1
abundance: .
v_gene: TRBV19
j_gene: TRBJ2-2
CDR3aa: ASSIWGTGNTGELF

d_gene: TRBD1
abundance: .
v_gene: TRBV11-2
j_gene: TRBJ1-2
CDR3aa: ASSHSGNRGRGYT

d_gene: TRBD1
abundance: .
v_gene: TRBV5-6
j_gene: TRBJ2-5
CDR3aa: ASSPTGILETQY

d_gene: .
abundance: .
v_gene: TRBV10-2
j_gene: TRBJ1-1
CDR3aa: ASSAREFGSTEAF

d_gene: TRBD1
abundance: .
v_gene: TRBV11-2
j_gene: TRBJ1-1
CDR3aa: ASSRDRGRTEAF

d_gene: .
abundance: .
v_gene: TRBV7-2
j_gene: TRBJ1-2
CDR3aa: ASSLAGGRLDGYT

d_gene: .
abundance: .
v_gene: TRBV12-3/TRBV12-4
j_gene: TRBJ1-2
CDR3aa: ASSLRSYYT

d_gene: .
abundance: .
v_gene: TRBV29-1
j_gene: TRBJ1-4
CDR3aa: SVVRGGDEKLF

d_gene: .
abundance: .
v_gene: TRBV2
j_gene: TRBJ2-3
CDR3aa: ASSLVREADTQY

d_gene: .
abundance: once
v_gene: TRBV13
j_gene: TRBJ2-3
CDR3aa: ASSPGAARFSDTQY

d_gene: .
abundance: .
v_gene: TRBV19
j_gene: TRBJ1-6
CDR3aa: ASSSWGRNNSPLH